This paragraph covers one T cell receptor beta chain sequence. Its antigen remains unknown. The source of the sample is a study of T cell responses to AZD1222 COVID-19 vaccine. V shed 5 bases and J 3 bases; nucleotides not matched to a gene: 4. In germline, CDR1 is MNHEY, CDR2 SVGAGI. The CDR3 length is 14 residues. Study-level findings and limits: Repertoires in all cases were sampled only once the peak T cell response had passed. Baseline seropositivity characterized only a handful of AZD1222 recipients. Spike-specific TCR repertoires showed rising breadth and depth after two AZD1222 doses.

Using immunoSEQ multiplex PCR, the repertoire was profiled, and TCRdb retains in-frame clones only, with some absent. The table shows roughly 100,000 clones, with more than 75% occurring only once. The V and J genes are TRBV6-5 and TRBJ1-5; 7 nucleotides line up with TRBD1. This receptor was taken from an adult who received the MenACWY meningococcal vaccine as a control. Sequenced here: peripheral blood, sampled 28 days after the second dose of the MenACWY control vaccine. CDR3 coding DNA: TGTGCCAGCAGTACGGGACAGATCAATCAGCCCCAGCATTTT. Amino acids: CASSTGQINQPQHF.